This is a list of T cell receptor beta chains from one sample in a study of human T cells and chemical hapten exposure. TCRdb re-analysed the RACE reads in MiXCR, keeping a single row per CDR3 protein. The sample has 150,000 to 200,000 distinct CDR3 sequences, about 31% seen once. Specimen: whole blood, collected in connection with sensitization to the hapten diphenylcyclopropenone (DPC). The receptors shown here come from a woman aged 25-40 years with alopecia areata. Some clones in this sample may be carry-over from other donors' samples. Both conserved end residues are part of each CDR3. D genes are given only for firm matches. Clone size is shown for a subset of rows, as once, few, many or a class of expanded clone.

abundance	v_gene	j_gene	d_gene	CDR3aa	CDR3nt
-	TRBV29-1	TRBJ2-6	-	CSVVEWGSGANVLTF	TGCAGCGTTGTGGAATGGGGCTCTGGGGCCAACGTCCTGACTTTC
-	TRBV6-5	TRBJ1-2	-	CASSPYGYTF	TGTGCCAGCAGTCCCTATGGCTACACCTTC
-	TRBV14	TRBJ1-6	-	CASSQNWMMPLHF	TGTGCCAGCAGCCAAAACTGGATGATGCCCCTCCACTTT
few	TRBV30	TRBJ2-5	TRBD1	CASTGTGQETQYF	TGTGCCTCAACCGGGACAGGCCAAGAGACCCAGTACTTC
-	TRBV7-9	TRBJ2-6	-	CASSFAGVSGANVLTF	TGTGCCAGCAGCTTTGCAGGAGTCTCTGGGGCCAACGTCCTGACTTTC
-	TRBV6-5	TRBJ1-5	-	CASSYRVNQPQHF	TGTGCCAGCAGTTACCGGGTCAATCAGCCCCAGCATTTT
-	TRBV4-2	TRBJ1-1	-	CASSQDPVNTEAFF	TGTGCCAGCAGCCAAGACCCGGTGAACACTGAAGCTTTCTTT
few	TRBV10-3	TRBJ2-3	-	CAIGGNTDTQYF	TGTGCCATCGGAGGGAACACAGATACGCAGTATTTT
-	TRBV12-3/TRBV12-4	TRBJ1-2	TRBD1	CASSAYRGLLTF	TGTGCCAGCAGTGCCTACAGGGGATTGCTTACCTTC
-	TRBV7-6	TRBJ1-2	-	CASSLEDSGGYGYTF	TGTGCCAGCAGCTTAGAAGACAGTGGGGGTTATGGCTACACCTTC
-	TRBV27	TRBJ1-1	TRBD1	CASSFWGQGATEAFF	TGTGCCAGCAGTTTCTGGGGACAGGGGGCCACTGAAGCTTTCTTT
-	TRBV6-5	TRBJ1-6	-	CASRQTAVPPAGSPLHF	TGTGCCAGCAGACAGACAGCGGTGCCACCTGCGGGATCACCCCTCCACTTT
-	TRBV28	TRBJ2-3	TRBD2	CASVAGGQGPDTQYF	TGTGCCAGTGTAGCGGGGGGGCAAGGACCAGATACGCAGTATTTT
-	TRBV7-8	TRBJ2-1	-	CASSLAKESYNEQFF	TGTGCCAGCAGCTTAGCCAAGGAGAGCTACAATGAGCAGTTCTTC
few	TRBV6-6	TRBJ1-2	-	CASSYGRGTYGYTF	TGTGCCAGCAGTTACGGTCGGGGGACCTATGGCTACACCTTC
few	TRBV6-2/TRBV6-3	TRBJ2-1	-	CASTTGGSWVF	TGTGCCAGCACCACCGGGGGATCATGGGTCTTC
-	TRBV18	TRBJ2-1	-	CASSTGALSSYNEQFF	TGTGCCAGCTCAACGGGGGCACTGAGCTCCTACAATGAGCAGTTCTTC
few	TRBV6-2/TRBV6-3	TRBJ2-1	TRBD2	CASSYSGLVSVF	TGTGCCAGCAGTTACTCCGGACTAGTTTCAGTCTTC
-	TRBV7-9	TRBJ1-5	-	CASSLVGGVGQPQHF	TGTGCCAGCAGCTTAGTGGGGGGGGTAGGACAGCCCCAGCATTTT
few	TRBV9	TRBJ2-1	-	CASTGNGLPGNEQFF	TGTGCCAGCACCGGAAACGGACTACCCGGGAATGAGCAGTTCTTC
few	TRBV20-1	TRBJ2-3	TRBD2	CSANEGAHKRGMDTQYF	TGCAGTGCGAACGAAGGGGCGCATAAGCGGGGGATGGATACGCAGTATTTT
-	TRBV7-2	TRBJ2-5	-	CASSLQPGQETQYF	TGTGCCAGCAGCTTACAACCGGGCCAAGAGACCCAGTACTTC
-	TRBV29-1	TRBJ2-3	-	CSVVPLTDTQYF	TGCAGCGTTGTACCCCTCACAGATACGCAGTATTTT
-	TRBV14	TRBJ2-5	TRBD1	CASSQDRGLETQYF	TGTGCCAGCAGCCAAGACAGGGGGCTGGAGACCCAGTACTTC
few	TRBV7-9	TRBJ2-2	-	CASNLQNTGELFF	TGTGCCAGCAACCTACAAAACACCGGGGAGCTGTTTTTT
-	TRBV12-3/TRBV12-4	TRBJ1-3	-	CASSLPGRLTTGNTIYF	TGTGCCAGCAGTTTACCCGGACGGCTGACGACAGGAAACACCATATATTTT
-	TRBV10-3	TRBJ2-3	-	CAISESRGSNTDTQYF	TGTGCCATCAGTGAGTCGAGGGGGAGCAACACAGATACGCAGTATTTT
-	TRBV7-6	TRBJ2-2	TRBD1	CASSFSRDRANTGELFF	TGTGCCAGCAGCTTTTCCCGGGACAGGGCTAACACCGGGGAGCTGTTTTTT
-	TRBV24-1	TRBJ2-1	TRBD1	CATSDSTGGSYNEQFF	TGTGCCACCAGTGATTCCACAGGGGGGTCCTACAATGAGCAGTTCTTC
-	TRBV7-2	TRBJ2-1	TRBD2	CASSSSAGASFF	TGTGCCAGCAGCTCCTCAGCGGGAGCAAGCTTCTTC
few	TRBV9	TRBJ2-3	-	CASSVGNPFTDTQYF	TGTGCCAGCAGCGTCGGAAACCCTTTCACAGATACGCAGTATTTT
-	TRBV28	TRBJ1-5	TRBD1	CASSLPDRVYNQPQHF	TGTGCCAGCAGTTTACCTGACAGGGTTTACAATCAGCCCCAGCATTTT
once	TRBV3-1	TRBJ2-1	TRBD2	CASSQERAGSYNEQFF	TGTGCCAGCAGCCAGGAAAGAGCGGGATCCTACAATGAGCAGTTCTTC
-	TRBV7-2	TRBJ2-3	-	CASSPGRSTDTQYF	TGTGCCAGCAGCCCCGGAAGAAGCACAGATACGCAGTATTTT
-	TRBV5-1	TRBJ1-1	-	CASSLESMNTEAFF	TGCGCCAGCAGCTTGGAGAGCATGAACACTGAAGCTTTCTTT